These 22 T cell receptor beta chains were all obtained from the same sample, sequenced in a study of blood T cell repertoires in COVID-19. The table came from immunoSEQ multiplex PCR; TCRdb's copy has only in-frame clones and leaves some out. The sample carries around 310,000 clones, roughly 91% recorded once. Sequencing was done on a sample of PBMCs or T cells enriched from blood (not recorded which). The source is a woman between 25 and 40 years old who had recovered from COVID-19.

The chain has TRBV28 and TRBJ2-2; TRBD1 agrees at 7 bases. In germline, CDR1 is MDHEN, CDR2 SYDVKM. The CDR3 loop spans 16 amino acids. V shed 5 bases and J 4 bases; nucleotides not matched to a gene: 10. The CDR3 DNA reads TGTGCCAGCAGTCTCTACCTCGGGACAGTCACCGGGGAGCTGTTTTTT. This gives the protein CASSLYLGTVTGELFF.

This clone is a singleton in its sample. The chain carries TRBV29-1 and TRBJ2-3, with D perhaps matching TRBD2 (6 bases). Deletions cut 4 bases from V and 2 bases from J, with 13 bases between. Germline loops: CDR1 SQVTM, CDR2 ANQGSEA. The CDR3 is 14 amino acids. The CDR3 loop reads CSVAFSGLTDTQYF. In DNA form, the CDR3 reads TGCAGCGTTGCCTTTAGCGGCCTCACAGATACGCAGTATTTT.

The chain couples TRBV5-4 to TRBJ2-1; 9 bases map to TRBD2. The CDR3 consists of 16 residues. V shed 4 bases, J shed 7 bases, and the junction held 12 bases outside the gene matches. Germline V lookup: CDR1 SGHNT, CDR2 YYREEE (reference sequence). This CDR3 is CASSLPRGTSKNEQFF. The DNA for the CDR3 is TGTGCCAGCAGCCTCCCTCGTGGGACTAGCAAAAATGAGCAGTTCTTC.

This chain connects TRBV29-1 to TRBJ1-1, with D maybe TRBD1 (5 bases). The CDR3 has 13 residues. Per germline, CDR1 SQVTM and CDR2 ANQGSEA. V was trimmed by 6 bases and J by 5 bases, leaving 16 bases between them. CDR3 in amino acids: CSVLGVGLTEAFF. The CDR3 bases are TGCAGCGTCCTAGGGGTTGGTTTAACTGAAGCTTTCTTT.

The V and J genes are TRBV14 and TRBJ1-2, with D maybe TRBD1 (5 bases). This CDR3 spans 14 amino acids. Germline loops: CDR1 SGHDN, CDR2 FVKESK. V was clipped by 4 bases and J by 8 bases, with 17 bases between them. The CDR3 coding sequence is TGTGCCAGCAGCCGGGGCTTCAGTTCGGAGGGCTACACCTTC. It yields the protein CASSRGFSSEGYTF.

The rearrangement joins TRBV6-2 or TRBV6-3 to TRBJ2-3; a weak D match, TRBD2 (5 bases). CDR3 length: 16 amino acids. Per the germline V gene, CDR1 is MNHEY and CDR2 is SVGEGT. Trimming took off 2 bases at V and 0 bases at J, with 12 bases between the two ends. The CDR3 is CASSYGAETSTDTQYF. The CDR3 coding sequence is TGTGCCAGCAGTTACGGAGCGGAAACAAGCACAGATACGCAGTATTTT.

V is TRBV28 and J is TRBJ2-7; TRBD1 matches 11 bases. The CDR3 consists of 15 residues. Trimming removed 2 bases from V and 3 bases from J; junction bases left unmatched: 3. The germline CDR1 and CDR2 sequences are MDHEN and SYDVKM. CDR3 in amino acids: CASSLADRGLYEQYF. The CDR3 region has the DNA TGTGCCAGCAGTTTAGCGGACAGGGGGCTCTACGAGCAGTACTTC.

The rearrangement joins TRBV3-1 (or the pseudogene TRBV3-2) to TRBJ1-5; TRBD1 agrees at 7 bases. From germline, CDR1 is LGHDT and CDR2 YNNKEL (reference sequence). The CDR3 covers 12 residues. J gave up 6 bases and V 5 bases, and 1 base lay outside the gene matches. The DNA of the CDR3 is TGTGCCAGCAGCGCAGGGGGTCAGCCCCAGCATTTT. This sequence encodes CASSAGGQPQHF.

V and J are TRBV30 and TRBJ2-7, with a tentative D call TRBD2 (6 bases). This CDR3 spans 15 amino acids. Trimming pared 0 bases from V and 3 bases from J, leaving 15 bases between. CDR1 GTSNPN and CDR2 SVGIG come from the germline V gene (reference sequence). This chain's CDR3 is CAWSVRGNLLYEQYF. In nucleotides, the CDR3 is TGTGCCTGGAGTGTACGCGGGAACCTACTCTACGAGCAGTACTTC.

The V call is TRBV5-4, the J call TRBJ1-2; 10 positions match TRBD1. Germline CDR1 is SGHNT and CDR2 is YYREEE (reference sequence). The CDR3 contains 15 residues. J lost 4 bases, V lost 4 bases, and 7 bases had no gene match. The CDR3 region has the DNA TGTGCCAGCAGCCCGGGAGGGACAGGGGTCTATGGCTACACCTTC. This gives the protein CASSPGGTGVYGYTF.

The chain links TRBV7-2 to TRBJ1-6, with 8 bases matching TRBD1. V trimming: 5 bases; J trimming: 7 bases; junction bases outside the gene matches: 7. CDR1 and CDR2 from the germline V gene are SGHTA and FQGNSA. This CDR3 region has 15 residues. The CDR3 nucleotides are TGTGCCAGCAGCCTGAGGACAGGGTTGAATTCACCCCTCCACTTT. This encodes CASSLRTGLNSPLHF.

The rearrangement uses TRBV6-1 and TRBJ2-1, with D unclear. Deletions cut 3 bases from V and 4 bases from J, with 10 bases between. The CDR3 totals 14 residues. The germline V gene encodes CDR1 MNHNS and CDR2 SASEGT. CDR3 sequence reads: CASSDKPEYNEQFF. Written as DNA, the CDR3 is TGTGCCAGCAGTGACAAGCCCGAATACAATGAGCAGTTCTTC.

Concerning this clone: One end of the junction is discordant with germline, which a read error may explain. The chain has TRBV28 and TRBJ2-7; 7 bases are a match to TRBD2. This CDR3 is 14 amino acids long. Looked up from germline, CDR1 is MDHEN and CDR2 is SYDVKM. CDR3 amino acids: CASSEGREMYGQYF. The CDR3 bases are TGTGCCAGCAGCGAGGGGCGGGAGATGTACGGGCAGTACTTC.

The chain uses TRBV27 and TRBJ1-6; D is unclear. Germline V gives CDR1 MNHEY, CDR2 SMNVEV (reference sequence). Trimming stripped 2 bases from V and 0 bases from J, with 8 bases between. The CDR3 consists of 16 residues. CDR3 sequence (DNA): TGTGCCAGCAGTTTAGGGTGGAGCTCCTATAATTCACCCCTCCACTTT. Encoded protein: CASSLGWSSYNSPLHF.

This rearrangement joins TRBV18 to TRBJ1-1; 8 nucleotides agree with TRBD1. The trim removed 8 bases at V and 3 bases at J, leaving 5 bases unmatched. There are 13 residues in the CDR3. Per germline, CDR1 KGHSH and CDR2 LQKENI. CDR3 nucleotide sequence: TGTGCCAGCCAAATGGACAGGGACACTGAAGCTTTCTTT. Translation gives CASQMDRDTEAFF.

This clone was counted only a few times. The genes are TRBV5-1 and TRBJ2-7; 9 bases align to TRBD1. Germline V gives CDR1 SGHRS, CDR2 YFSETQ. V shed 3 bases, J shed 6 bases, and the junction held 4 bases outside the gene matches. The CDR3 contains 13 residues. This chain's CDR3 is CASSSGQGREQYF. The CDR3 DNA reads TGCGCCAGCAGCTCAGGACAGGGGCGCGAGCAGTACTTC.

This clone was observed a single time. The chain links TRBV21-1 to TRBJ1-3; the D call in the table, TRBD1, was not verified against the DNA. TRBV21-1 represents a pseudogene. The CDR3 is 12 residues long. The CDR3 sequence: CASSQREQAIYF. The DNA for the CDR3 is TGTGCCAGCAGTCAAAGAGAGCAGGCCATATATTTT.

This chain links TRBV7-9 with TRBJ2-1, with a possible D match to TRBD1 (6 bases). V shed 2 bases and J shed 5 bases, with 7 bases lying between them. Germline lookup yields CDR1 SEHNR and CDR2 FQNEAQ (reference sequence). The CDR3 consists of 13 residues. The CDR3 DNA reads TGTGCCAGCAGCTTACAGGGGAACAATGAGCAGTTCTTC. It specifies CASSLQGNNEQFF.

Here the CDR3 DNA reads TGTGCCAGCAGTTTAGGGAGGGGGCCCCAGCATTTT. Protein product: CASSLGRGPQHF. This chain links TRBV27 with TRBJ1-5; tentatively, D is TRBD1 (5 bases). V gave up 2 bases and J gave up 9 bases, with 8 bases separating them. The germline gives CDR1 MNHEY, CDR2 SMNVEV (reference sequence). This CDR3 has 12 amino acids.

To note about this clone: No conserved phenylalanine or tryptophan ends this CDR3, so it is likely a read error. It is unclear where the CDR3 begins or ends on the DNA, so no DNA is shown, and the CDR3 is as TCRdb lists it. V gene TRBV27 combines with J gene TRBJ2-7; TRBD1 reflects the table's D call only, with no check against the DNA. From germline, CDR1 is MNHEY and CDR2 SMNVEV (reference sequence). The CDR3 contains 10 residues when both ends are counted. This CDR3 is CASRVTVKIR.

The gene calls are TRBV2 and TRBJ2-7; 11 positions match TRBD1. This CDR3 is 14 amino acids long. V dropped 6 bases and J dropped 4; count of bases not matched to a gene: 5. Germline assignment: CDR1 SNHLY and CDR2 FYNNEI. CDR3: CASRYGTGGYEQYF. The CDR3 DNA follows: TGTGCCAGCAGGTACGGGACAGGGGGTTACGAGCAGTACTTC. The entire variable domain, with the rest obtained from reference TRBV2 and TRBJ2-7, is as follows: EPEVTQTPSHQVTQMGQEVILRCVPISNHLYFYWYRQILGQKVEFLVSFYNNEISEKSEIFDDQFSVERPDGSNFTLKIRSTKLEDSAMYFCASRYGTGGYEQYFGPGTRLTVT.

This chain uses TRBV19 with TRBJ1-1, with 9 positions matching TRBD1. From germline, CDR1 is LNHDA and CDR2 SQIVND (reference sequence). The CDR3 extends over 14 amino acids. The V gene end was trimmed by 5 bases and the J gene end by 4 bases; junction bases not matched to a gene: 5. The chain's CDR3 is CASSPMTGGTEAFF. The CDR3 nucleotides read TGTGCCAGTAGTCCGATGACAGGGGGCACTGAAGCTTTCTTT.